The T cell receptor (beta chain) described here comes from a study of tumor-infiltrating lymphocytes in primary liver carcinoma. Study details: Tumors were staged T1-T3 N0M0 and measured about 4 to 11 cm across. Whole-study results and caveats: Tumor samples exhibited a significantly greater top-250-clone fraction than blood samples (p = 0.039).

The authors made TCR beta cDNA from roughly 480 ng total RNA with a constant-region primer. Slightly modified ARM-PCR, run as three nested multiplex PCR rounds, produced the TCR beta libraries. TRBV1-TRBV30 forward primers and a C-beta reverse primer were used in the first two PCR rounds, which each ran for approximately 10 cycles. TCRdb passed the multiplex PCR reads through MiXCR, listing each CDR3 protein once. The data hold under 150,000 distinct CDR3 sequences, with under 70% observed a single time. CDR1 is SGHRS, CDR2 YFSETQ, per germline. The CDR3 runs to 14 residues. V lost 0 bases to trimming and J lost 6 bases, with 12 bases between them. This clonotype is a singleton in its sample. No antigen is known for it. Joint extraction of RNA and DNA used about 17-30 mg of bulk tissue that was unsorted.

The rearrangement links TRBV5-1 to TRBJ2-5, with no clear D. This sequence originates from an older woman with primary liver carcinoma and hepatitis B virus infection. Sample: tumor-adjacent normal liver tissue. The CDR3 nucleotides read TGCGCCAGCAGCTTGGATTCCTCCGGCCAGACCCAGTACTTC. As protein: CASSLDSSGQTQYF.